The 21 T cell receptor beta chains below come from one sample, sequenced in a study of T cell clonality in common variable immunodeficiency. Assay: immunoSEQ multiplex PCR; the TCRdb copy retains only in-frame clones and omits some. The repertoire yields approximately 64,000 clones, none seen only once; the top ten contain approximately 1.5%. The sequenced material came from peripheral blood mononuclear cells. Every receptor here comes from a person aged 18 to 70 in good health.

Many counts were recorded for this clone. The CDR3 loop reads CASSQVGGSREAFF. CDR3 DNA, as far as it was read: TGCGCCAGCAGCCAAGTTGGCGGTTCCCGTGAA. This rearrangement joins TRBV4-1 to TRBJ1-1; D uncertain. From the germline J gene comes the end of the CDR3, since the read stops 3 residues before it. The CDR3 consists of 14 residues. CDR1 is MGHRA and CDR2 is YSYEKL in the germline V gene. Trimming shortened V by 1 base and J by 7 bases, and 13 bases separated the two germline ends.

This clone was detected many times. The sequenced fragment ends 3 residues before the CDR3 boundary, so the rest is inferred from the germline J gene. This sequence joins TRBV7-2 and TRBJ2-3; no clear D. The CDR3 is 14 residues long. Germline CDR1 reads SGHTA; CDR2 reads FQGNSA. V lost 5 bases and J lost 2, with 11 bases in between. CDR3 protein: CASSRSVVTDTQYF. Incomplete CDR3 DNA: TGTGCCAGCAGCCGCTCAGTTGTCACAGATACG.

Details on this clone: From the germline J gene comes the end of the CDR3, since the read stops 3 residues before it. V is TRBV20-1 and J is TRBJ2-7; 13 positions match TRBD2. With 3 bases clipped from V and 2 bases from J, the junction kept 13 bases outside the gene matches. The CDR3 has 18 amino acids. Germline CDR1 is DFQATT and CDR2 is SNEGSKA (reference sequence). CDR3 residues: CSARGGTSGKYPPYEQYF. The CDR3 bases that were read are TGCAGTGCTAGGGGGGGGACTAGCGGGAAATACCCCCCCTACGAG.

This clone was observed a handful of times. With the read ending 3 residues before the CDR3 end, the germline J gene is used to fill in that end. This sequence joins TRBV11-2 and TRBJ2-7; D remains ambiguous. V dropped 1 base and J dropped 3 bases, with 10 bases sitting between them. Germline V lookup: CDR1 SGHAT, CDR2 FQNNGV. This CDR3 contains 14 residues. The part of the CDR3 DNA that was read is TGTGCCAGCAGCTTAGCAAGGGTTCTCTACGAG. Translation: CASSLARVLYE. The full CDR3 is CASSLARVLYEQYF.

This clone was counted many times. The CDR3 end is not reached by the read, which stops 3 residues before it; the germline J gene fills it in. The genes are TRBV20-1 and TRBJ2-5; D may be TRBD2 (6 bases). V was cut by 1 base and J by 5 bases, with 14 bases left in between. Per germline, CDR1 DFQATT and CDR2 SNEGSKA (reference sequence). The CDR3 has 14 amino acids. CDR3 in amino acids: CSARAAGIRETQYF. Partial CDR3 DNA: TGCAGTGCTAGAGCGGCGGGGATTAGGGAGACC.

This clone has ten or more counts. The read stops 3 residues short of the end of the CDR3; the missing end is completed from the germline J gene. The rearrangement uses TRBV6-1 and TRBJ2-3; possibly TRBD1 for D (6 bases). The CDR3 has 13 residues. Trimming stripped 4 bases from V and 6 bases from J, with 11 bases between. Germline V lookup: CDR1 MNHNS, CDR2 SASEGT. The CDR3 DNA, read in part, is TGTGCCAGCAGTGGGCAGGGGTCGGATACG. Amino acids: CASSGQGSDT. From start to end, the CDR3 is CASSGQGSDTQYF.

This clone was counted many times. CDR3 bases read: TGTGCCAGCAGGACGGGGGACCCTCATGGTCGGACTGAA. It specifies CASRTGDPHGRTE. The CDR3, in full, reads CASRTGDPHGRTEAFF. This chain connects TRBV2 to TRBJ1-1; TRBD1 is a possible D gene (5 bases). The observed sequence ends 3 residues before the CDR3 terminus, with the missing tail filled in from the germline J gene. The CDR3 sequence is 16 residues long. Trimming removed 6 bases from V and 5 bases from J, with 22 bases in between. The germline gives CDR1 SNHLY, CDR2 FYNNEI.

This clone occurred many times. The read halts 3 residues ahead of the CDR3 end, with the missing end drawn from the germline J gene. This chain joins TRBV6-1 and TRBJ2-3, with D possibly TRBD1 on 6 matching bases. V lost 1 base and J lost 2, with 10 bases in between. The CDR3 is 15 residues long. Germline loops: CDR1 MNHNS, CDR2 SASEGT. The part of the CDR3 DNA that was read is TGTGCCAGCAGTGAAGTAACAGGGACCACAGATACG. Translation: CASSEVTGTTDT. The whole CDR3 sequence is CASSEVTGTTDTQYF.

The sample holds many counts of this clone. The read gets to within 3 residues of the CDR3 end, and the germline J gene fills in the rest. The J gene is TRBJ2-7, the V gene TRBV7-9; D possibly corresponds to TRBD1 (6 bases). Germline V lookup: CDR1 SEHNR, CDR2 FQNEAQ (reference sequence). The CDR3 sequence is 14 residues long. Trimming cost V 4 bases and J 1 base, with 11 bases left between them. CDR3 sequence: CASSSRQGSYEQYF. CDR3 DNA, as far as it was read: TGTGCCAGCAGCTCTAGGCAGGGGTCCTACGAG.

This clone was observed at least ten times. Sequencing ends 3 residues short of the CDR3 end; the germline J gene provides the rest. The J gene is TRBJ2-4, the V gene TRBV14, with TRBD1 matching over 7 bases. Trimming took 5 bases from V and 6 from J; bases not matched to a gene: 10. The CDR3 has 15 residues. Germline V CDR1 and CDR2: SGHDN, FVKESK. The CDR3 is CASSKTGLMGNIQYF. The sequenced part of the CDR3 DNA is TGTGCCAGCAGCAAGACAGGGCTTATGGGAAACATT.

This clone was seen repeatedly, ten times or more. The read is 3 residues too short to cover the CDR3 end, so that end is filled in from the germline J gene. V is TRBV19 and J is TRBJ1-4; 10 bases are a match to TRBD1. V lost 4 bases and J lost 4; bases outside the gene matches: 0. Germline CDR1 and CDR2: LNHDA and SQIVND (reference sequence). This CDR3 has 14 residues. The chain's CDR3 is CASSRDRGNEKLFF. The covered CDR3 bases are TGTGCCAGTAGTAGGGACAGGGGTAATGAAAAA.

This clone was found many times. The observed sequence ends 3 residues before the CDR3 terminus, with the missing tail filled in from the germline J gene. The genes are TRBV27 and TRBJ1-1; a weak D match, TRBD1 (6 bases). V was cut by 7 bases and J by 6 bases, with 15 bases left in between. This CDR3 is 13 amino acids long. Germline V gives CDR1 MNHEY, CDR2 SMNVEV (reference sequence). Incomplete CDR3 DNA: TGTGCCAGCAAGGTACAGGGCTCGGCTGAA. Amino acid sequence: CASKVQGSAE. The full CDR3 protein reads CASKVQGSAEAFF.

This clone was seen a few times. The read gets to within 3 residues of the CDR3 end, and the germline J gene fills in the rest. This chain uses TRBV19 with TRBJ2-3, with 9 bases identical to TRBD2. The CDR3 has 14 residues. V lost 8 bases to trimming and J lost 1 base; unmatched junction nucleotides: 4. Germline loops: CDR1 LNHDA, CDR2 SQIVND (reference sequence). The sequenced CDR3 bases are TGTGCCAGTTGTCAGCGGGGGGGCACAGATACG. This sequence encodes CASCQRGGTDT. The entire CDR3 reads CASCQRGGTDTQYF.

This clone was seen at least ten times. The CDR3 end lies 3 residues beyond the end of the read and is filled in from the germline J gene. The chain joins TRBV30 to TRBJ1-1; 9 nucleotides line up with TRBD1. Germline values: CDR1 GTSNPN, CDR2 SVGIG (reference sequence). V was clipped by 4 bases and J by 1 base; unmatched bases: 10. The CDR3 sequence is 16 residues long. CDR3 DNA, as far as it was read: TGTGCCTGGATTATTGCCGGGACAGGGAAGAACACTGAA. Protein sequence: CAWIIAGTGKNTE. In full, the CDR3 is CAWIIAGTGKNTEAFF.

The table lists this clone with many counts. The sequenced fragment ends 3 residues before the CDR3 boundary, so the rest is inferred from the germline J gene. The chain joins TRBV5-6 to TRBJ1-1, with D unresolved. CDR3 length equals 14 residues. The V and J ends lost 2 bases and 5 bases respectively, with 13 bases between them. Germline V lookup: CDR1 SGHDT, CDR2 YYEEEE. The CDR3 spells CASSFNAVWTEAFF. The DNA read from the CDR3 is TGTGCCAGCAGCTTTAATGCGGTTTGGACTGAA.

This clone occurred many times. The CDR3 is cut off 3 residues early in the read; its end comes from the germline J gene. The rearrangement links TRBV12-3 or TRBV12-4 to TRBJ1-1; unclear D gene. The V end was cut by 2 bases, the J end by 3 bases, with 13 bases between. This CDR3 has 15 residues. This chain's CDR3 is CASSLNPLRYTEAFF. The sequenced CDR3 bases are TGTGCCAGCAGTTTAAACCCGTTACGGTACACTGAA.

In this sample, this clone turned up many times. The read terminates 3 residues ahead of where the CDR3 ends, so the germline J gene completes it. The chain carries TRBV30 and TRBJ1-1; a possible D gene is TRBD1 (6 bases). The CDR3 consists of 18 residues. Germline V gene data show CDR1 as GTSNPN and CDR2 as SVGIG (reference sequence). V was trimmed by 2 bases and J by 1 base, leaving 23 bases between them. CDR3 protein: CAWSPTMRRGAGNTEAFF. CDR3 DNA, as far as it was read: TGTGCCTGGAGTCCCACGATGCGACGGGGGGCCGGGAACACTGAA. Together with reference TRBV30 and TRBJ1-1, the CDR3 gives the full variable domain: SQTIHQWPATLVQPVGSPLSLECTVEGTSNPNLYWYRQAAGRGLQLLFYSVGIGQISSEVPQNLSASRPQDRQFILSSKKLLLSDSGFYLCAWSPTMRRGAGNTEAFFGQGTRLTVV.

This clone was seen at least ten times. From the germline J gene comes the end of the CDR3, since the read stops 3 residues before it. The rearrangement uses TRBV7-3 and TRBJ2-2; 9 bases are a match to TRBD2. J lost 5 bases, V lost 4 bases, and 2 bases had no gene match. Germline-derived CDR1 and CDR2 are SGHTA and FQGTGA. The CDR3 consists of 14 residues. Incomplete CDR3 DNA: TGTGCCAGCAGCTGGACTAGCGAAACCGGGGAG. This gives the protein CASSWTSETGE. The whole CDR3 sequence reads CASSWTSETGELFF.

This clone occurred many times. Its ends do not fully match the called genes, so a read error is possible. The CDR3 end is not reached by the read, which stops 3 residues before it; the germline J gene fills it in. V and J are TRBV6-1 and TRBJ1-5; possibly TRBD1 for D (6 bases). CDR3 length equals 15 residues. Germline V gives CDR1 MNHNS, CDR2 SASEGT. The CDR3 here is CASSEVTGANQPQHF. The covered CDR3 bases are TGTGCCAGCAGCGAAGTGACAGGTGCGAATCAGCCC.

This clone was recorded at least ten times. CDR3 protein: CASSLPNLGFTEQETQYF. The part of the CDR3 DNA that was read is TGCGCCAGCAGCTTGCCAAATCTAGGATTTACCGAACAAGAGACC. The chain is built from TRBV5-1 and TRBJ2-5; D is uncertain. The read gets to within 3 residues of the CDR3 end, and the germline J gene fills in the rest. The V end was cut by 1 base, the J end by 2 bases, with 21 bases between. Germline V CDR1 and CDR2: SGHRS, YFSETQ. The CDR3 covers 18 residues.

At least ten counts were recorded for this clone. The read terminates 3 residues before the CDR3 end, so the remaining end is supplied by the germline J gene. This chain uses TRBV19 with TRBJ1-2, with TRBD1 matching 10 bases. With 5 bases clipped from V and 1 base from J, the junction kept 4 bases outside the gene matches. This CDR3 spans 15 amino acids. CDR1 is LNHDA and CDR2 is SQIVND in the germline V gene (reference sequence). The chain's CDR3 is CASSLDRGHNYGYTF. The DNA read from the CDR3 is TGTGCCAGTAGTCTCGACAGGGGGCATAACTATGGC.